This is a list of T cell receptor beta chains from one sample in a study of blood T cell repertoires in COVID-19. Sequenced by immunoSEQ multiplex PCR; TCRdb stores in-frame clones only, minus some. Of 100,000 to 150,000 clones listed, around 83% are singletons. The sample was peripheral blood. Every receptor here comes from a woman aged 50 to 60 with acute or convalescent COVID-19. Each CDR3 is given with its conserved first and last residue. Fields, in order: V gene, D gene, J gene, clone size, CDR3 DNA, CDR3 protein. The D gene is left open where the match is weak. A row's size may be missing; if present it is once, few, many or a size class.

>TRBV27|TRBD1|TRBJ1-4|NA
TGTGCCAGCAGTCCGCAAAACCCCGGCAGGGGGCTGGAAAAACTGTTTTTT
CASSPQNPGRGLEKLFF
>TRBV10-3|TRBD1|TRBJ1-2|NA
TGTGCCATCAGTGAGGCCGGGACAGGGGGCGCTGGCTATGGCTACACCTTC
CAISEAGTGGAGYGYTF
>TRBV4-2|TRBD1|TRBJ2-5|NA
TGTGCCAGCAGCCAAGCCGGACAGGGAGGACAAGAGACCCAGTACTTC
CASSQAGQGGQETQYF
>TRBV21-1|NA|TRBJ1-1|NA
TGTGCCAGCAGCAAAGCTTGTTCGGCAGGGGGCTTCACTGAAGCTTTCTTT
CASSKACSAGGFTEAFF
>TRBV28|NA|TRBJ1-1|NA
TGTGCCAGCAGTTTAATTGCGGGGGCTGAAGCTTTCTTT
CASSLIAGAEAFF
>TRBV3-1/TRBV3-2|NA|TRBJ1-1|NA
TGTGCCAGCGCGGGTCTAGGGGGCACTGAAGCTTTCTTT
CASAGLGGTEAFF
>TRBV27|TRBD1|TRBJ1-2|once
TGTGCCAGCAGTTTCGGACAGGGATATGGCTACACCTTC
CASSFGQGYGYTF
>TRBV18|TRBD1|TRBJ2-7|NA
TGTGCCAGCTCACCAGACGACAGACAGGGGTCCCACTACGAGCAGTACTTC
CASSPDDRQGSHYEQYF
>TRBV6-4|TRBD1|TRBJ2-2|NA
TGTGCCAGCAGCAGGGGACAGGGCGGCACCGGGGAGCTGTTTTTT
CASSRGQGGTGELFF
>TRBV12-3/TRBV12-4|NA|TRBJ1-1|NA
TGTGCCAGCAGTGTGGACAGAAGGACTGAAGCTTTCTTT
CASSVDRRTEAFF
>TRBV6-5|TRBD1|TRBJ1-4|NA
TGTGCCAGCAGGGGGACAGGGAACGAAAAACTGTTTTTT
CASRGTGNEKLFF
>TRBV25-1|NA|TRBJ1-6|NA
TGTGCCAGCAGTAAAACAGGGTGGGAAGGGAATTCACCCCTCCACTTT
CASSKTGWEGNSPLHF
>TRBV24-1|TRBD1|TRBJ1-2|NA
TGTGCCACCAGTGACACGACAGGGGGCTACACCTTC
CATSDTTGGYTF
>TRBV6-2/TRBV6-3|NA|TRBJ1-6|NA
TGTGCCAGCAGTCCCAGCTGGGGGGTGAATAATTCACCCCTCCACTTT
CASSPSWGVNNSPLHF
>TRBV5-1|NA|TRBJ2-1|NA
TGCGCCAGCAGCCTGGGGTCGGTTAGCTCCTACAATGAGCAGTTCTTC
CASSLGSVSSYNEQFF
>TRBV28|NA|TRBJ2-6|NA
TGTGCCAGCGGGGAGCTTAGCTCTGGGGCCAACGTCCTGACTTTC
CASGELSSGANVLTF
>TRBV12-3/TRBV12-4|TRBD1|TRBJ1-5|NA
TGTGCCAGCAGGGGACAGGGCTATCAGCCCCAGCATTTT
CASRGQGYQPQHF
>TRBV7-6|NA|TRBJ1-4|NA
TGTGCCAGCAGCCCGACCCCAGGGGCAAACGATGAAAAACTGTTTTTT
CASSPTPGANDEKLFF
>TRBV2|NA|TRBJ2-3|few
TGTGCCAGCAGTGGGGCCTGGAACACTGGCACAGATACGCAGTATTTT
CASSGAWNTGTDTQYF
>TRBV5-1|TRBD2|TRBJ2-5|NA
TGCGCCAGCAGCTCCGGACTAGCGGGGGGCCAAGAGACCCAGTACTTC
CASSSGLAGGQETQYF
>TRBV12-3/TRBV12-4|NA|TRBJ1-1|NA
TGTGCCAGCAAAAGAGGTCTTAGTGAAGCTTTCTTT
CASKRGLSEAFF
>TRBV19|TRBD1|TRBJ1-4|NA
TGTGCCAGTAGTAATTTGAGGGGGCCAACTAATGAAAAACTGTTTTTT
CASSNLRGPTNEKLFF
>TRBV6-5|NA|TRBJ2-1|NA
TGTGCCAGCAGAGGAGGGGGGGCCATAGATGAGCAGTTCTTC
CASRGGGAIDEQFF
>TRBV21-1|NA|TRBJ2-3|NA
TGTGCCAGCAGCAAAAGAGGGCCCCGCCCCACAGATACGCAGTATTTT
CASSKRGPRPTDTQYF
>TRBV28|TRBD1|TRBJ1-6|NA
TGTGCCAGCAGCCGAGGGACAGCTTCTCCTAATTCACCCCTCCACTTT
CASSRGTASPNSPLHF